Below are 27 T cell receptor beta chains sequenced from a single sample in a study of T-cell memory formation after mild COVID-19. One entry per CDR3 protein, called by TCRdb with MiXCR from the 5' RACE reads. The sample lists some 110,000 distinct CDR3 sequences, under 15% seen once, with around 26% in the top ten. Sequenced material: PBMCs or a T cell subset sorted from them (not recorded which). These receptors were obtained from an adult woman who had mild COVID-19 (a few samples of this study predate the infection). Cell type and time point are not known.

This chain uses TRBV7-8 with TRBJ2-2; D possibly corresponds to TRBD2 (6 bases). Germline V CDR1 and CDR2: SGHVS, FQNEAQ. This CDR3 is 15 amino acids long. The V gene lost 5 bases and the J gene lost 5 bases, with 15 bases spanning the gap. The CDR3 spells CASSTPGLVTGELFF. The DNA for the CDR3 is TGTGCCAGCAGCACCCCGGGACTGGTAACCGGGGAGCTGTTTTTT.

This chain uses TRBV9 with TRBJ2-2, with D perhaps matching TRBD1 or TRBD2 (5 bases each). The length of the CDR3 is 17 residues. CDR1 is SGDLS, CDR2 YYNGEE, per germline. With 0 bases removed from V and 3 bases from J, the gap between germline ends came to 15 bases. The CDR3 sequence is CASSVGASGTDTGELFF. The CDR3 nucleotides are TGTGCCAGCAGCGTAGGGGCTTCCGGGACGGACACCGGGGAGCTGTTTTTT.

CDR3 in amino acids: CATSDPISPYEQYF. The CDR3 nucleotides read TGTGCCACCAGTGACCCGATTAGTCCGTACGAGCAGTACTTC. V usage is TRBV24-1 and J usage is TRBJ2-7; D is unclear. From germline, CDR1 is KGHDR and CDR2 SFDVKD. The CDR3 has 14 residues. The ends were cut back, 4 bases at V and 4 bases at J, with 13 bases in the middle.

In its sample, this clonotype is hyperexpanded. The chain carries TRBV12-3 or TRBV12-4 and TRBJ2-5; D might be TRBD1 (6 bases). The CDR3 runs 17 residues. Trimming stripped 6 bases from V and 3 bases from J, with 23 bases between. CDR3 DNA: TGTGCCAGCAGCCTAATGGGGGCCCGGGACGGCAAAGAGACCCAGTACTTC. Amino acids: CASSLMGARDGKETQYF.

The chain combines TRBV19 with TRBJ2-1; no definite D call. V shed 3 bases and J shed 7 bases, with 13 bases lying between them. CDR1 is LNHDA and CDR2 is SQIVND in the germline V gene (reference sequence). CDR3 length: 14 amino acids. The CDR3 loop is CASSMVVVSNEQFF. The CDR3 nucleotides are TGTGCCAGTAGTATGGTGGTCGTGTCTAATGAGCAGTTCTTC.

There are a few counts of this clonotype. CDR3 sequence: CSVEEVGLGSEAFF. CDR3 nucleotide sequence: TGCAGCGTTGAAGAAGTGGGGTTGGGGTCTGAAGCTTTCTTT. This chain links TRBV29-1 with TRBJ1-1; D gene uncertain. The germline V gene has CDR1 SQVTM and CDR2 ANQGSEA. Trimming cost V 0 bases and J 6 bases, with 14 bases left between them. This CDR3 has 14 residues.

CDR3 residues: CASSPGTGVGRNEKLFF. In nucleotides, the CDR3 is TGCGCCAGCAGCCCGGGGACAGGGGTTGGAAGAAACGAAAAACTGTTTTTT. The rearrangement links TRBV5-1 to TRBJ1-4; 10 bases are shared with TRBD1. The germline V gene encodes CDR1 SGHRS and CDR2 YFSETQ. V gave up 4 bases and J gave up 8 bases; unmatched junction bases: 14. The CDR3 is made up of 17 amino acids.

The genes are TRBV13 and TRBJ2-7; tentatively, D is TRBD2 (6 bases). The CDR3 contains 14 residues. Trimming stripped 3 bases from V and 2 bases from J, with 11 bases between. Germline CDR1 PRHDT, CDR2 FYEKMQ (reference sequence). The CDR3, as DNA: TGTGCCAGCAGCTTTCAGCGGGCCCCCTACGAGCAGTACTTC. Amino acid sequence: CASSFQRAPYEQYF.

This clonotype was seen a few times. CDR3 protein: CASSQDSEDRFDTEAFF. As DNA, the CDR3 is TGCGCCAGCAGCCAAGATTCGGAGGACAGGTTTGACACTGAAGCTTTCTTT. J is TRBJ1-1 and V is TRBV4-3, with 7 nucleotides matching TRBD1. This CDR3 is 17 amino acids long. Germline CDR1 LGHNA, CDR2 YSLEER. V was pared by 0 bases and J by 3 bases, with 10 bases of the junction left unmatched.

The chain has TRBV30 and TRBJ1-4, with D possibly matching TRBD1 (5 bases). The CDR3 is 13 residues long. Deletions cut 3 bases from V and 4 bases from J, with 9 bases between. Germline assignment: CDR1 GTSNPN and CDR2 SVGIG (reference sequence). The CDR3 loop is CAWRGTDNEKLFF. In nucleotides, the CDR3 is TGTGCCTGGAGGGGGACTGATAATGAAAAACTGTTTTTT.

The chain carries TRBV5-1 and TRBJ2-7; perhaps TRBD2 as D (6 bases). The V and J ends lost 5 bases and 7 bases respectively, with 19 bases between them. Germline CDR1 SGHRS, CDR2 YFSETQ. The CDR3 contains 14 residues. Here the CDR3 DNA reads TGCGCCAGCAGGGACGGCGGCGGGATCGAGGAGCAGTACTTC. It encodes CASRDGGGIEEQYF.

This clonotype was picked up many times. V usage is TRBV29-1 and J usage is TRBJ2-1; D may be TRBD2 (6 bases). Germline V CDR1 and CDR2: SQVTM, ANQGSEA. Trimming shortened V by 7 bases and J by 16 bases, and 20 bases separated the two germline ends. The CDR3 length is 11 residues. CDR3 in DNA: TGCAGCGCTGATATAAGCGGAGGGGTCTTCTTC. This codes for CSADISGGVFF.

This clonotype has a handful of counts. The chain combines TRBV10-3 with TRBJ1-6; D unresolved. V lost 0 bases and J lost 5, with 11 bases in between. This CDR3 spans 16 amino acids. CDR1 and CDR2 from the germline V gene are ENHRY and SYGVKD. The CDR3 spells CAISESAGGDNSPLHF. DNA for the CDR3: TGTGCCATCAGTGAGTCCGCGGGCGGAGATAATTCACCCCTCCACTTT.

The chain employs TRBV7-3 and TRBJ2-6; 7 bases agree with TRBD2. The CDR3 loop spans 18 amino acids. V shed 4 bases, J shed 2 bases, and the junction held 11 bases outside the gene matches. CDR1 SGHTA and CDR2 FQGTGA come from the germline V gene. CDR3 sequence: CASSSRLRGTTGANVLTF. The CDR3 bases are TGTGCCAGCAGCTCCCGCTTGCGGGGGACTACTGGGGCCAACGTCCTGACTTTC.

The V and J genes are TRBV4-1 and TRBJ2-5, with 9 bases identical to TRBD1. With 4 bases clipped from V and 4 bases from J, the junction kept 10 bases outside the gene matches. The CDR3 has 16 residues. The V gene's germline CDR1 is MGHRA and CDR2 YSYEKL. CDR3 DNA sequence: TGCGCCAGCAGCCCCGTGGACAGGGGAAGGGGAGAGACCCAGTACTTC. Residues: CASSPVDRGRGETQYF.

The sample holds many counts of this clonotype. The rearrangement links TRBV12-3 or TRBV12-4 to TRBJ1-2; perhaps TRBD1 as D (6 bases). V was clipped by 1 base and J by 8 bases, with 11 bases between them. This CDR3 has 13 residues. The CDR3 nucleotides read TGTGCCAGCAGTTTAGGGGGGGCTGGGGGCTACACCTTC. Translating gives CASSLGGAGGYTF.

V is TRBV2 and J is TRBJ2-5; 12 positions agree with TRBD2. The germline gives CDR1 SNHLY, CDR2 FYNNEI. V shed 8 bases and J 5 bases; nucleotides not matched to a gene: 9. The CDR3 totals 15 residues. CDR3 in DNA: TGTGCCAGCTTCCCTAGCGGGGGGGCAGCGGAGACCCAGTACTTC. Translation: CASFPSGGAAETQYF.

This clonotype appeared a few times. This chain uses TRBV7-9 with TRBJ2-5; 12 positions agree with TRBD2. Germline CDR1 reads SEHNR; CDR2 reads FQNEAQ (reference sequence). The CDR3 covers 14 residues. The V gene end was trimmed by 4 bases and the J gene end by 8 bases; junction bases not matched to a gene: 5. The CDR3 DNA reads TGTGCCAGCAGCTCGACTAGCGGGAGTCATACCCAGTACTTC. Protein: CASSSTSGSHTQYF. The full variable domain, its missing parts supplied by reference TRBV7-9 and TRBJ2-5, is DTGVSQNPRHKITKRGQNVTFRCDPISEHNRLYWYRQTLGQGPEFLTYFQNEAQLEKSRLLSDRFSAERPKGSFSTLEIQRTEQGDSAMYLCASSSTSGSHTQYFGPGTRLLVL.

This clonotype was detected a few times. The rearrangement uses TRBV30 and TRBJ2-7, with 10 nucleotides matching TRBD1. The CDR3 is 15 residues long. After removal of 5 bases from V and 4 bases from J, the junction contained 11 bases not matched to a gene. The germline V gene encodes CDR1 GTSNPN and CDR2 SVGIG (reference sequence). Here the CDR3 DNA reads TGTGCCTGGTCCGCTCCGGGACAGGGGACGTACGAGCAGTACTTC. Protein sequence: CAWSAPGQGTYEQYF.

This clonotype was seen a few times. The chain couples TRBV7-9 to TRBJ1-3; TRBD1 agrees at 11 bases. Trimming took 0 bases from V and 4 from J; bases not matched to a gene: 5. CDR3 length: 17 amino acids. CDR1 and CDR2 from the germline V gene are SEHNR and FQNEAQ (reference sequence). The CDR3 reads CASSLAEGQGAGNTIYF. The DNA of the CDR3 is TGTGCCAGCAGCTTAGCGGAAGGACAGGGGGCCGGAAACACCATATATTTT.

This clonotype came up a few times. The V gene is TRBV27, the J gene TRBJ2-2; 7 nucleotides agree with TRBD2. The V gene's germline CDR1 is MNHEY and CDR2 SMNVEV (reference sequence). The CDR3 is 13 amino acids. The V segment lost 6 bases and the J segment 6 bases; nucleotides outside the gene matches: 4. CDR3 bases: TGTGCCAGCAGGCCGGGACTACCCGGGGAGCTGTTTTTT. Protein product: CASRPGLPGELFF.

This clonotype was seen repeatedly, ten times or more. The V call is TRBV6-6, the J call TRBJ2-7, with D unresolved. The CDR3 spans 14 residues. From germline, CDR1 is MNHNY and CDR2 SVGAGI (reference sequence). Trimming took off 5 bases at V and 3 bases at J, with 14 bases between the two ends. The chain's CDR3 is CASSPQEPDYEQYF. The CDR3 coding sequence is TGTGCCAGCAGTCCGCAAGAGCCCGACTACGAGCAGTACTTC.

The chain employs TRBV7-9 and TRBJ1-1; TRBD1 aligns across 10 bases. V was clipped by 5 bases and J by 5 bases; unmatched bases: 17. The CDR3 loop spans 18 amino acids. Germline loops: CDR1 SEHNR, CDR2 FQNEAQ (reference sequence). The CDR3 reads CASSPLPGQGHGGTEAFF. In DNA form, the CDR3 reads TGTGCCAGCAGCCCTTTACCGGGACAGGGGCACGGGGGAACTGAAGCTTTCTTT. The full variable domain, in which reference TRBV7-9 and TRBJ1-1 provide the parts outside the CDR3, is DTGVSQNPRHKITKRGQNVTFRCDPISEHNRLYWYRQTLGQGPEFLTYFQNEAQLEKSRLLSDRFSAERPKGSFSTLEIQRTEQGDSAMYLCASSPLPGQGHGGTEAFFGQGTRLTVV.

V and J are TRBV6-5 and TRBJ2-1, with D maybe TRBD2 (5 bases). Germline V gene data show CDR1 as MNHEY and CDR2 as SVGAGI. Trimming took 8 bases from V and 6 from J, leaving 8 bases between them. The CDR3 extends over 11 amino acids. The CDR3 here is CASWESNEQFF. CDR3 nucleotides: TGTGCCAGCTGGGAGAGCAATGAGCAGTTCTTC.

The chain uses TRBV11-1 and TRBJ2-1, with D perhaps TRBD1 (6 bases). V was clipped by 3 bases and J by 6 bases, with 6 bases between them. CDR1 is SGHAT, CDR2 FQDESV, per germline (reference sequence). This CDR3 has 12 amino acids. CDR3 DNA sequence: TGTGCCAGCAGCTTGGACAGCAATGAGCAGTTCTTC. Protein sequence: CASSLDSNEQFF.

This chain links TRBV24-1 with TRBJ1-2; TRBD1 is a possible D gene (5 bases). The CDR3 consists of 17 residues. CDR1 is KGHDR and CDR2 is SFDVKD in the germline V gene. Trimming cost V 7 bases and J 5 bases, with 25 bases left between them. In DNA, the CDR3 is TGTGCCACCAGCGAGCTAGGGGCAGGGCCAAACCTATATGGCTACACCTTC. Translation gives CATSELGAGPNLYGYTF.

V is TRBV5-1 and J is TRBJ2-2; 10 bases map to TRBD2. J gave up 5 bases and V 3 bases, and 7 bases lay outside the gene matches. Germline-derived CDR1 and CDR2 are SGHRS and YFSETQ. CDR3 length: 16 amino acids. The CDR3 nucleotides read TGCGCCAGCAGCTCGGGACTAGCGCGAAGAACCGGGGAGCTGTTTTTT. Its translation: CASSSGLARRTGELFF.